A single sample is the source of the 19 T cell receptor beta chains below, sequenced in a study of cytomegalovirus exposure and HLA in healthy donors. PCR employed 60 Vbeta and 13 Jbeta primers. Generated by immunoSEQ multiplex PCR, the TCRdb table keeps only in-frame clones and is missing some. The sample includes about 170,000 clones, around 73% of them seen just once. Sequenced: PBMCs. These receptors were collected from a woman between 18 and 30 years old in good health and CMV-seropositive.

The chain is built from TRBV27 and TRBJ1-2, with a tentative D call TRBD1 (6 bases). V was trimmed by 2 bases and J by 5 bases, leaving 9 bases between them. Germline CDR1 reads MNHEY; CDR2 reads SMNVEV (reference sequence). The CDR3 runs to 13 residues. The chain's CDR3 is CASSLGQSYGYTF. The CDR3 DNA is TGTGCCAGCAGTTTAGGACAGAGTTATGGCTACACCTTC.

The chain has TRBV7-9 and TRBJ2-5; TRBD2 might be the D (5 bases). V was shortened by 1 base and J by 5 bases, with 8 bases between the two germline ends. The length of the CDR3 is 13 residues. The V gene's germline CDR1 is SEHNR and CDR2 FQNEAQ (reference sequence). This chain's CDR3 is CASSLVTGETQYF. The CDR3, as DNA: TGTGCCAGCAGCTTAGTTACGGGGGAGACCCAGTACTTC.

The J gene is TRBJ1-4, the V gene TRBV6-6; possibly TRBD1 for D (5 bases). V lost 5 bases and J 0 bases, leaving 13 bases between the germline ends. Per the germline V gene, CDR1 is MNHNY and CDR2 is SVGAGI (reference sequence). This CDR3 has 16 amino acids. The CDR3 DNA is TGTGCCAGCAGTACTCCGGACACTTCAACTAATGAAAAACTGTTTTTT. Its protein product is CASSTPDTSTNEKLFF.

This chain connects TRBV11-1 to TRBJ2-5; D may be TRBD1 (6 bases). The CDR3 has 13 residues. CDR1 is SGHAT, CDR2 FQDESV, per germline (reference sequence). Deletions cut 3 bases from V and 5 bases from J, with 10 bases between. This chain's CDR3 is CASSLDRAETQYF. CDR3 DNA: TGTGCCAGCAGCTTGGACAGAGCGGAGACCCAGTACTTC.

J is TRBJ1-2 and V is TRBV5-1; TRBD1 agrees at 9 bases. Germline CDR1 SGHRS, CDR2 YFSETQ. There are 14 residues in the CDR3. The V and J ends lost 2 bases and 5 bases, in that order; junction bases with no gene match: 4. The CDR3 loop reads CASSFPGTGYGYTF. For the CDR3, the DNA is TGCGCCAGCAGCTTTCCCGGGACAGGGTATGGCTACACCTTC.

The V and J genes are TRBV27 and TRBJ2-3; 9 bases map to TRBD2. Trimming took 5 bases from V and 7 from J; bases not matched to a gene: 7. CDR1 is MNHEY, CDR2 SMNVEV, per germline (reference sequence). The CDR3 contains 14 residues. For the CDR3, the DNA is TGTGCCAGCAGTCAGGGGAGCGGGGGGCATACGCAGTATTTT. Protein: CASSQGSGGHTQYF.

This chain joins TRBV4-2 and TRBJ1-1; D may be TRBD1 (5 bases). This CDR3 has 16 residues. V dropped 2 bases and J dropped 1 base, with 14 bases sitting between them. Looked up from germline, CDR1 is LGHNA and CDR2 is YNFKEQ. DNA for the CDR3: TGTGCCAGCAGCCAATATCAGGGCAGTTCGAACACTGAAGCTTTCTTT. Translating gives CASSQYQGSSNTEAFF.

In its sample, this clone was seen a few times. This sequence joins TRBV5-4 and TRBJ2-5; TRBD1 matches 7 bases. Germline-derived CDR1 and CDR2 are SGHNT and YYREEE (reference sequence). The CDR3 runs 14 residues. The V and J ends lost 3 bases and 3 bases, in that order; junction bases with no gene match: 5. The DNA of the CDR3 is TGTGCCAGCAGCTCACCGACAGGGAAAGAGACCCAGTACTTC. Encoded protein: CASSSPTGKETQYF.

The genes are TRBV4-1 and TRBJ1-6; perhaps TRBD1 as D (6 bases). V was clipped by 0 bases and J by 0 bases, with 12 bases between them. Germline CDR1 reads MGHRA; CDR2 reads YSYEKL. The CDR3 runs to 18 residues. For the CDR3, the DNA is TGCGCCAGCAGCCAAGAACCGACAGGAAGCTCCTATAATTCACCCCTCCACTTT. It is translated as CASSQEPTGSSYNSPLHF.

The chain recombines TRBV19 with TRBJ2-2, with D unresolved. Germline CDR1 and CDR2: LNHDA and SQIVND (reference sequence). The CDR3 totals 12 residues. The V and J ends lost 9 bases and 8 bases respectively, with 13 bases between them. The CDR3 nucleotides read TGTGCCAGCAGGCCACCTCAGGGGGAGCTGTTTTTT. Amino acid sequence: CASRPPQGELFF.

Here the CDR3 reads CASTHGTDEQYF. Written as DNA, the CDR3 is TGTGCCAGTACCCATGGGACTGACGAGCAGTACTTC. V and J are TRBV19 and TRBJ2-7; D may be TRBD2 (6 bases). The germline gives CDR1 LNHDA, CDR2 SQIVND (reference sequence). Trimming stripped 7 bases from V and 5 bases from J, with 12 bases between. The CDR3 is made up of 12 amino acids.

V gene TRBV9 combines with J gene TRBJ1-3, with 8 bases matching TRBD1. The trim removed 4 bases at V and 8 bases at J, leaving 11 bases unmatched. Germline V CDR1 and CDR2: SGDLS, YYNGEE. This CDR3 comprises 15 residues. The CDR3 nucleotides read TGTGCCAGCAGCCCATCGCCGGGACAGGCTGACACCATATATTTT. Translation gives CASSPSPGQADTIYF. The complete variable domain, with remaining parts taken from reference TRBV9 and TRBJ1-3, reads DSGVTQTPKHLITATGQRVTLRCSPRSGDLSVYWYQQSLDQGLQFLIQYYNGEERAKGNILERFSAQQFPDLHSELNLSSLELGDSALYFCASSPSPGQADTIYFGEGSWLTVV.

This rearrangement joins TRBV15 to TRBJ2-3; 9 bases fit TRBD2. Germline V lookup: CDR1 LNHNV, CDR2 YYDKDF (reference sequence). The V and J ends lost 5 bases and 4 bases, in that order; junction bases with no gene match: 16. This CDR3 contains 18 residues. The CDR3 loop reads CATSPTTQAGGKSDTQYF. DNA of the CDR3: TGTGCCACCAGCCCGACAACCCAAGCGGGGGGAAAGTCAGATACGCAGTATTTT.

This chain's CDR3 is CAAAPGGRNTEAFF. The CDR3 DNA reads as TGTGCCGCAGCGCCGGGTGGAAGGAACACTGAAGCTTTCTTT. The chain has TRBV2 and TRBJ1-1; D is unclear. The CDR3 has 14 residues. Germline loops: CDR1 SNHLY, CDR2 FYNNEI. V was pared by 11 bases and J by 1 base, with 17 bases between.

The V gene is TRBV5-5, the J gene TRBJ1-2; a weak D match, TRBD1 (5 bases). Germline V gene sequence: CDR1 SGHKS, CDR2 YYEKEE (reference sequence). The V gene lost 4 bases and the J gene lost 7 bases, with 17 bases spanning the gap. The CDR3 totals 14 residues. The CDR3 sequence is CASSRDGLGSGYTF. The CDR3 DNA sequence: TGTGCCAGCAGCCGGGACGGGCTCGGGAGTGGCTACACCTTC.

Regarding this clone: The junction and the germline gene differ at one end; a read error may be behind it. This chain connects TRBV7-7 to TRBJ2-5; a weak D match, TRBD1 (5 bases). Per germline, CDR1 SSHAT and CDR2 FNYEAQ (reference sequence). The length of the CDR3 is 13 residues. The CDR3 region has the DNA TGTGCTAGCAGCTTGGGCAGGGCAGAGACCCAGTACTTC. Translation gives CASSLGRAETQYF.

The chain couples TRBV5-4 to TRBJ2-6; 7 bases match TRBD1. Trimming cost V 5 bases and J 2 bases; bases outside gene matches: 7. The CDR3 has 16 residues. Germline V gene sequence: CDR1 SGHNT, CDR2 YYREEE (reference sequence). The CDR3 loop reads CASSTQTGAGANVLTF. In DNA form, the CDR3 reads TGTGCCAGCAGTACACAAACAGGGGCTGGGGCCAACGTCCTGACTTTC.

This clone was seen more than once but under ten times. The V gene is TRBV11-2, the J gene TRBJ2-1, with 8 bases that match TRBD2. The length of the CDR3 is 15 residues. In germline, CDR1 is SGHAT, CDR2 FQNNGV. V trimming: 1 base; J trimming: 5 bases; junction bases outside the gene matches: 4. The CDR3 coding sequence is TGTGCCAGCAGCTTAGTAGCGGGGTCGGACAATGAGCAGTTCTTC. Its protein is CASSLVAGSDNEQFF.

The chain has TRBV5-5 and TRBJ1-2; D call uncertain. Per the germline V gene, CDR1 is SGHKS and CDR2 is YYEKEE (reference sequence). Trimming left V 4 bases short and J 3 bases short, with 13 bases between. The CDR3 runs to 14 residues. CDR3 sequence: CASSSTDPYYGYTF. The CDR3 DNA reads as TGTGCCAGCAGCAGTACAGATCCCTACTATGGCTACACCTTC.